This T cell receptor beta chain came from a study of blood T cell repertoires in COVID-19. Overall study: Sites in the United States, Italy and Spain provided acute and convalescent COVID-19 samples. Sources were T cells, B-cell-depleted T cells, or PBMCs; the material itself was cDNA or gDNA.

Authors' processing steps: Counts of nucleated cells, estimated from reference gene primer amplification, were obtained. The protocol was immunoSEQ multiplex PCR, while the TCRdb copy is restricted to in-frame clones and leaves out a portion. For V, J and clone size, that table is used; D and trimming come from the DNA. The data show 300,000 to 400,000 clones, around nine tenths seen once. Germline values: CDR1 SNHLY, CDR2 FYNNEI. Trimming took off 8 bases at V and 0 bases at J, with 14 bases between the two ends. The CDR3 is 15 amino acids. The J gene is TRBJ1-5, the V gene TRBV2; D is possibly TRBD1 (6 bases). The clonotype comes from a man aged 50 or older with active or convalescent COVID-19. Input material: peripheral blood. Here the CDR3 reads CASRSDRLSNQPQHF. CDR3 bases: TGTGCCAGCCGCTCGGACAGACTTAGCAATCAGCCCCAGCATTTT.